This TCR beta chain was observed in a study of CD8+CD57+ T cells in acquired aplastic anemia. Overall study context: Average DNA yield from sorted CD4+ and CD8+ cells was approximately 3.2 ug. General study points: Patients and controls shared 25 to 30 CD8+ CDR3 sequences.

Before being chosen for sequencing, patients had shown CD8+CD57+ cell expansion by flow cytometry. At the time of blood sampling, patients had not yet received any therapy. Researchers used genomic DNA as the template to profile TCR beta VDJ and CDR3. TCRdb re-called the reads through MiXCR, storing one row per CDR3 protein. In the table there are some 180,000 distinct CDR3 sequences, around 60% of which are singletons. The V and J ends lost 3 bases and 0 bases respectively, with 13 bases between them. The CDR3 covers 16 residues. The germline V gene has CDR1 SGDLS and CDR2 YYNGEE. This clonotype came up many times. The target antigen is unknown.

V and J are TRBV9 and TRBJ2-1; D might be TRBD1 or TRBD2, each matching 5 bases. Sequences were obtained from sorted CD4+, CD8+, or CD8+CD57+ T cells (not recorded which) from PBMCs. The receptor's source is a human donor with aplastic anemia. CDR3 in DNA: TGTGCCAGCAGCGCCTCGCCAGGGAGCTCCTACAATGAGCAGTTCTTC. Translated: CASSASPGSSYNEQFF.